These 22 T cell receptor beta chains were sequenced from one sample in a study of T cell responses to AZD1222 COVID-19 vaccine. TCRdb's copy holds only in-frame clones and misses some; the assay was immunoSEQ multiplex PCR. This table holds 90,000 to 150,000 clones, roughly 84% found once. The sample consisted of peripheral blood, taken on day 0 of AZD1222 vaccination. Receptor source: an adult in good health.

CDR3 loop: CASSYPEGRRGNRWQPQHF. CDR3 nucleotide sequence: TGTGCCAGCAGTTACCCCGAGGGGCGCCGGGGGAACAGGTGGCAGCCCCAGCATTTT. The rearrangement links TRBV6-2 or TRBV6-3 to TRBJ1-5; D may be TRBD1 (5 bases). V gave up 2 bases and J gave up 7 bases, with 27 bases separating them. Germline V gene lookup returns CDR1 MNHEY and CDR2 SVGEGT. The CDR3 spans 19 residues.

The V gene is TRBV18, the J gene TRBJ1-2; 10 nucleotides line up with TRBD1. V lost 3 bases and J lost 8; bases outside the gene matches: 3. The CDR3 has 13 residues. In germline, CDR1 is KGHSH, CDR2 LQKENI. The CDR3 coding sequence is TGTGCCAGCTCACCGGGACAGGGGTCGGGCTACACCTTC. Amino acid sequence: CASSPGQGSGYTF.

The V and J genes are TRBV6-4 and TRBJ1-1; a possible D gene is TRBD1 (5 bases). Trimming left V 2 bases short and J 4 bases short, with 11 bases between. The CDR3 spans 14 residues. In germline, CDR1 is MRHNA, CDR2 SNTAGT. The CDR3 loop is CASSDQGGSTEAFF. As DNA, the CDR3 is TGTGCCAGCAGTGACCAGGGTGGCAGCACTGAAGCTTTCTTT.

V gene TRBV5-6 combines with J gene TRBJ2-5; possibly TRBD2 for D (7 bases). The CDR3 spans 16 residues. Germline CDR1 is SGHDT and CDR2 is YYEEEE. Trimming removed 3 bases from V and 4 bases from J, with 19 bases in between. The CDR3 region has the DNA TGTGCCAGCAGCTGGGACGGGGGGCGCTCGGCAGAGACCCAGTACTTC. Amino acids: CASSWDGGRSAETQYF.

This clone was detected a few times. The chain recombines TRBV6-5 with TRBJ1-5; maybe TRBD1 (5 bases). The CDR3 extends over 14 amino acids. V was pared by 6 bases and J by 6 bases, with 15 bases between. Germline V gene lookup returns CDR1 MNHEY and CDR2 SVGAGI. The DNA for the CDR3 is TGTGCCAGCAGAAACAGGCCTACTAGTCAGCCCCAGCATTTT. Its protein product is CASRNRPTSQPQHF.

The chain employs TRBV6-5 and TRBJ1-5, with a possible D match to TRBD1 (5 bases). The CDR3 covers 15 residues. Per germline, CDR1 MNHEY and CDR2 SVGAGI. V lost 10 bases and J 0 bases, leaving 16 bases between the germline ends. The CDR3 nucleotides are TGTGCCACCTCGACAGTAAAACATAGCAATCAGCCCCAGCATTTT. It yields the protein CATSTVKHSNQPQHF.

The chain links TRBV19 to TRBJ1-1; 9 nucleotides match TRBD1. The junction had 3 bases not matched to a gene; V was cut back by 4 bases and J by 3 bases. There are 14 residues in the CDR3. The germline gives CDR1 LNHDA, CDR2 SQIVND (reference sequence). Written as DNA, the CDR3 is TGTGCCAGTAGTAGGGACAGGGTTGACACTGAAGCTTTCTTT. This gives the protein CASSRDRVDTEAFF.

V gene TRBV4-3 combines with J gene TRBJ1-2, with D perhaps TRBD1 (6 bases). CDR3 size: 13 residues. The V gene's germline CDR1 is LGHNA and CDR2 YSLEER. Trimming cost V 4 bases and J 5 bases, with 11 bases left between them. CDR3 nucleotides: TGCGCCAGCAGCCTAGAAGGGGGGTATGGCTACACCTTC. This sequence encodes CASSLEGGYGYTF.

The J gene is TRBJ1-2, the V gene TRBV7-9; D gene uncertain. CDR1 SEHNR and CDR2 FQNEAQ come from the germline V gene (reference sequence). The CDR3 covers 11 residues. V dropped 5 bases and J dropped 5 bases, with 6 bases sitting between them. In DNA, the CDR3 is TGTGCCAGCAGCGCCTCTTATGGCTACACCTTC. Its protein is CASSASYGYTF.

The chain recombines TRBV7-8 with TRBJ2-7; 9 bases are shared with TRBD2. V was clipped by 3 bases and J by 0 bases; unmatched bases: 3. The CDR3 totals 15 residues. Germline-derived CDR1 and CDR2 are SGHVS and FQNEAQ. The CDR3 protein is CASSLIAGASYEQYF. As DNA, the CDR3 is TGTGCCAGCAGCTTGATAGCGGGGGCCTCCTACGAGCAGTACTTC.

The V and J genes are TRBV19 and TRBJ1-2; 7 bases align to TRBD1. With 5 bases clipped from V and 2 bases from J, the junction kept 8 bases outside the gene matches. This CDR3 is built from 15 residues. The V gene's germline CDR1 is LNHDA and CDR2 SQIVND (reference sequence). The CDR3 is CASSPSGTDNYGYTF. In DNA form, the CDR3 reads TGTGCCAGTAGTCCCTCCGGGACAGACAACTATGGCTACACCTTC.

This chain links TRBV7-9 with TRBJ2-7; no reliable D call. The CDR3 is made up of 14 amino acids. V was pared by 5 bases and J by 2 bases, with 13 bases between. Germline-derived CDR1 and CDR2 are SEHNR and FQNEAQ (reference sequence). CDR3 bases: TGTGCCAGCAGCCCAGGACCTCTACCCTACGAGCAGTACTTC. This translates into CASSPGPLPYEQYF.

The chain carries TRBV18 and TRBJ1-5, with unresolved D. CDR3 size: 13 residues. The V gene lost 6 bases and the J gene lost 4 bases, with 10 bases spanning the gap. Looked up from germline, CDR1 is KGHSH and CDR2 is LQKENI. The CDR3 sequence: CASSYQNNQPQHF. CDR3 coding DNA: TGTGCCAGCTCCTACCAGAATAATCAGCCCCAGCATTTT.

The rearrangement links TRBV2 to TRBJ2-1, with TRBD2 as a possible D gene (6 bases). The germline V gene encodes CDR1 SNHLY and CDR2 FYNNEI. The CDR3 contains 11 residues. V dropped 6 bases and J dropped 12 bases, with 12 bases sitting between them. The CDR3 here is CASRIAARQFF. In DNA form, the CDR3 reads TGTGCCAGCAGGATAGCGGCTCGGCAGTTCTTC.

The V gene is TRBV19, the J gene TRBJ2-5, with TRBD2 as a possible D gene (6 bases). CDR3 length equals 14 residues. Trimming left V 7 bases short and J 7 bases short, with 19 bases between. Germline V gives CDR1 LNHDA, CDR2 SQIVND (reference sequence). Here the CDR3 DNA reads TGTGCCAGTAACACGGGGCGGGGACCGGGGACCCAGTACTTC. It yields the protein CASNTGRGPGTQYF.

The DNA for the CDR3 is TGTGCCAGCAGTGAAAGGGGGGGGCTTCTACTGGAGACCCAGTACTTC. This gives the protein CASSERGGLLLETQYF. The rearrangement joins TRBV2 to TRBJ2-5; possibly TRBD2 for D (7 bases). CDR3 length: 16 residues. Germline lookup yields CDR1 SNHLY and CDR2 FYNNEI. Trimming stripped 2 bases from V and 5 bases from J, with 18 bases between.

This sequence joins TRBV5-6 and TRBJ2-5; possible D gene TRBD2, 6 bases. The ends were cut back, 2 bases at V and 0 bases at J, with 8 bases in the middle. The CDR3 loop spans 14 amino acids. In germline, CDR1 is SGHDT, CDR2 YYEEEE. The CDR3 nucleotides are TGTGCCAGCAGCTTCTGGGGGGACCAAGAGACCCAGTACTTC. It translates to CASSFWGDQETQYF.

The rearrangement uses TRBV4-3 and TRBJ1-4; D remains ambiguous. Trimming pared 0 bases from V and 2 bases from J, leaving 7 bases between. Germline V CDR1 and CDR2: LGHNA, YSLEER. CDR3 length: 15 residues. The CDR3: CASSQDVGTNEKLFF. CDR3 nucleotide sequence: TGCGCCAGCAGCCAAGACGTCGGTACTAATGAAAAACTGTTTTTT.

The rearrangement uses TRBV7-2 and TRBJ1-4; D uncertain. The CDR3 loop spans 14 amino acids. The ends were cut back, 1 base at V and 7 bases at J, with 10 bases in the middle. Per germline, CDR1 SGHTA and CDR2 FQGNSA. CDR3 sequence reads: CASSLVTGGEKLFF. For the CDR3, the DNA is TGTGCCAGCAGCTTAGTGACGGGCGGTGAAAAACTGTTTTTT.

The V gene is TRBV18, the J gene TRBJ1-3, with a tentative D call TRBD1 (6 bases). V lost 5 bases, J lost 0 bases, and 11 bases lay in between. This CDR3 is 15 amino acids long. CDR1 and CDR2 from the germline V gene are KGHSH and LQKENI. CDR3 in amino acids: CASSVQGSSGNTIYF. CDR3 bases: TGTGCCAGCTCAGTACAGGGAAGCTCTGGAAACACCATATATTTT.

This chain joins TRBV3-1 (or the pseudogene TRBV3-2) and TRBJ2-3; the D is unclear. Germline CDR1 is LGHDT and CDR2 is YNNKEL (reference sequence). The CDR3 runs 13 residues. V was trimmed by 1 base and J by 7 bases, leaving 9 bases between them. CDR3 region: CASSQVAPNTQYF. Here the CDR3 DNA reads TGTGCCAGCAGCCAAGTGGCCCCCAATACGCAGTATTTT.

The rearrangement uses TRBV14 and TRBJ1-1; D is uncertain. Germline CDR1 is SGHDN and CDR2 is FVKESK. Trimming took 0 bases from V and 11 from J, leaving 13 bases between them. This CDR3 contains 13 residues. Here the CDR3 reads CASSQDRGRWAFF. DNA of the CDR3: TGTGCCAGCAGCCAAGATCGTGGGAGGTGGGCTTTCTTT.